This T cell receptor beta chain was sequenced for a study of blood T cell repertoires in COVID-19. Whole-study context: There were acute and convalescent COVID-19 samples, and they came from the United States, Italy and Spain. Sources were T cells, B-cell-depleted T cells, or PBMCs; the material itself was cDNA or gDNA.

The CDR3 loop spans 14 amino acids. Per germline, CDR1 MDHEN and CDR2 SYDVKM. After removal of 6 bases from V and 7 bases from J, the junction contained 7 bases not matched to a gene. Profiling relied on immunoSEQ multiplex PCR, and the TCRdb table lists in-frame clones only, not all of them. The repertoire includes 250,000 or so clones, roughly 89% of them detected once, and roughly 4.8% sits in the top ten. The receptor was isolated from a woman between 40 and 55 years old who had recovered from COVID-19. The chain uses TRBV28 and TRBJ2-2; 8 nucleotides line up with TRBD1. The sequencing sample was made of peripheral blood. The CDR3 loop is CASRIDRGIGELFF. Written as DNA, the CDR3 is TGTGCCAGCAGAATAGACAGGGGAATCGGGGAGCTGTTTTTT.